These 22 T cell receptor beta chains share one sample of origin, sequenced in a study of graft-versus-host responses after intestinal transplantation. TCRdb's table, derived via immunoSEQ multiplex PCR, lists solely in-frame clones and lacks some. The top ten clones hold less than 6.5% of a sample with 20,000 to 25,000 clones, roughly nine tenths of them seen once. The sequencing here drew on PBMCs, taken more than 64 days after intestinal transplantation. These receptors all stem from a human patient who received an intestinal transplant, so some T cells may come from the graft donor.

The J gene is TRBJ2-7, the V gene TRBV29-1, with 8 bases that match TRBD1. Germline values: CDR1 SQVTM, CDR2 ANQGSEA. CDR3 size: 14 residues. V trimming: 1 base; J trimming: 6 bases; junction bases outside the gene matches: 8. CDR3 DNA: TGCAGCGTTGAAGTAAAGGACAGGGATCTCGAGCAGTACTTC. Translation: CSVEVKDRDLEQYF.

A single count supports this clone. The chain recombines TRBV10-1 with TRBJ1-5; no firm D call. The CDR3 has 16 amino acids. With 5 bases removed from V and 1 base from J, the gap between germline ends came to 15 bases. CDR1 and CDR2 from the germline V gene are WNHNN and SYGVQD (reference sequence). This CDR3 reads CASSYLTQTSNQPQHF. CDR3 sequence (DNA): TGCGCCAGCAGTTACTTAACGCAGACCAGCAATCAGCCCCAGCATTTT.

This clone was seen once. The genes are TRBV27 and TRBJ2-5; 8 nucleotides match TRBD1. The end of the DNA fits TRBJ2-7 better, so the J call may be wrong. Germline-derived CDR1 and CDR2 are MNHEY and SMNVEV (reference sequence). This CDR3 region has 15 residues. This CDR3 reads CASSLWGTGSYEQYF. The CDR3 DNA follows: TGTGCCAGCAGTTTATGGGGGACAGGTTCCTACGAGCAGTACTTC.

V is TRBV11-3 and J is TRBJ2-3, with D perhaps matching TRBD2 (5 bases). V lost 4 bases to trimming and J lost 5 bases, with 16 bases between them. The CDR3 spans 15 residues. CDR1 SGHNT and CDR2 YENEEA come from the germline V gene. This CDR3 is CASSSFWLAGDTQYF. Here the CDR3 DNA reads TGTGCCAGCAGCTCATTTTGGCTAGCAGGAGATACGCAGTATTTT.

CDR3 nucleotide sequence: TGCGCCAGCAGCCCACTAGCGGGGACTTCCTACGAGCAGTACTTC. Residues: CASSPLAGTSYEQYF. V usage is TRBV10-1 and J usage is TRBJ2-7; 10 bases map to TRBD2. The CDR3 consists of 15 residues. CDR1 and CDR2 from the germline V gene are WNHNN and SYGVQD (reference sequence). Trimming took 6 bases from V and 1 from J; bases not matched to a gene: 6.

The CDR3 DNA is TGTGCCAGCAGCTTAGGGGGACAGGGGTATTACAATGAGCAGTTCTTC. It yields the protein CASSLGGQGYYNEQFF. This sequence joins TRBV7-2 and TRBJ2-1; TRBD1 matches 10 bases. Germline assignment: CDR1 SGHTA and CDR2 FQGNSA. This CDR3 region has 16 residues. Trimming at V came to 1 base and at J to 4 bases, leaving 4 bases not matched to a gene.

This sequence joins TRBV7-9 and TRBJ1-4, with 7 bases that match TRBD1. Per the germline V gene, CDR1 is SEHNR and CDR2 is FQNEAQ (reference sequence). V was pared by 6 bases and J by 7 bases, with 11 bases of the junction left unmatched. The CDR3 length is 15 residues. The CDR3 region has the DNA TGTGCCAGCAGTCTCAGGGGGGAGTTGAGTGAAAAACTGTTTTTT. Translation: CASSLRGELSEKLFF.

This clone was seen just once. V and J are TRBV7-8 and TRBJ2-2, with 8 nucleotides matching TRBD1. CDR3 length: 16 residues. Germline CDR1 reads SGHVS; CDR2 reads FQNEAQ. V gave up 4 bases and J gave up 5 bases; unmatched junction bases: 9. The CDR3 protein is CASSSPRDRRTGELFF. CDR3 coding DNA: TGTGCCAGCAGCTCCCCCCGGGACAGGCGTACCGGGGAGCTGTTTTTT.

This clone appeared a few times. This chain links TRBV6-5 with TRBJ1-3; no clear D. V lost 7 bases and J lost 3, with 7 bases in between. From germline, CDR1 is MNHEY and CDR2 SVGAGI. There are 12 residues in the CDR3. The CDR3 here is CASMTSGNTIYF. The DNA for the CDR3 is TGTGCCAGCATGACCAGTGGAAACACCATATATTTT.

The gene calls are TRBV7-6 and TRBJ2-3; D possibly uses TRBD1 or TRBD2 (5 bases each). The CDR3 loop spans 17 amino acids. Germline assignment: CDR1 SGHVS and CDR2 FNYEAQ. The V gene lost 6 bases and the J gene lost 0 bases, with 19 bases spanning the gap. CDR3 in amino acids: CASRLSRGSRSTDTQYF. CDR3 coding DNA: TGTGCCAGCAGACTCTCGAGGGGTAGCAGAAGCACAGATACGCAGTATTTT.

CDR3 nucleotide sequence: TGCGCCAGCAGTGAGTGGGCGGCGGATACGCAGTATTTT. Encoded protein: CASSEWAADTQYF. The V call is TRBV10-2, the J call TRBJ2-3; D is ambiguous. V gave up 1 base and J gave up 6 bases, with 8 bases separating them. The germline V gene encodes CDR1 WSHSY and CDR2 SAAADI. CDR3 length equals 13 residues.

This chain uses TRBV30 with TRBJ1-2; D might be TRBD1 (5 bases). The CDR3 has 16 residues. Germline V gene sequence: CDR1 GTSNPN, CDR2 SVGIG (reference sequence). V lost 1 base to trimming and J lost 0 bases, with 15 bases between them. This CDR3 is CAWSATVRVANYGYTF. DNA of the CDR3: TGTGCCTGGAGTGCGACAGTGAGAGTAGCTAACTATGGCTACACCTTC.

The chain uses TRBV5-1 and TRBJ2-3; D unresolved. The V end was cut by 0 bases, the J end by 8 bases, with 10 bases between. CDR1 SGHRS and CDR2 YFSETQ come from the germline V gene. The CDR3 sequence is 13 residues long. The CDR3 sequence: CASSLGPIGTQYF. The CDR3 nucleotides read TGCGCCAGCAGCTTGGGACCTATAGGTACGCAGTATTTT.

The rearrangement links TRBV30 to TRBJ2-7; tentatively, D is TRBD2 (7 bases). V was pared by 4 bases and J by 2 bases, with 15 bases between. The CDR3 spans 14 residues. The germline V gene has CDR1 GTSNPN and CDR2 SVGIG (reference sequence). CDR3 amino acids: CAWTIGGAAYEQYF. DNA of the CDR3: TGTGCCTGGACCATTGGGGGGGCAGCCTACGAGCAGTACTTC.

The chain has TRBV18 and TRBJ1-1, with D unresolved. V was shortened by 2 bases and J by 0 bases, with 4 bases between the two germline ends. CDR1 and CDR2 (germline): KGHSH, LQKENI. The CDR3 has 13 amino acids. CDR3 in DNA: TGTGCCAGCTCACCAGAGCTGAACACTGAAGCTTTCTTT. Its protein is CASSPELNTEAFF.

This rearrangement joins TRBV2 to TRBJ2-5, with 7 nucleotides matching TRBD2. The germline CDR1 and CDR2 sequences are SNHLY and FYNNEI. V lost 5 bases, J lost 13 bases, and 10 bases stayed unmatched. There are 12 residues in the CDR3. The CDR3 DNA reads as TGTGCCAGCAGTAGCCCTAGCGGAACCTGGTACTTC. This sequence encodes CASSSPSGTWYF. Drawing the rest from reference TRBV2 and TRBJ2-5, the complete variable domain is EPEVTQTPSHQVTQMGQEVILRCVPISNHLYFYWYRQILGQKVEFLVSFYNNEISEKSEIFDDQFSVERPDGSNFTLKIRSTKLEDSAMYFCASSSPSGTWYFGPGTRLLVL.

The rearrangement joins TRBV27 to TRBJ2-1; D might be TRBD2 (7 bases). The CDR3 is 15 amino acids. Germline V gene sequence: CDR1 MNHEY, CDR2 SMNVEV (reference sequence). Trimming removed 3 bases at V and 4 bases at J, with 13 bases between. In DNA form, the CDR3 reads TGTGCCAGCAGTTTCGGGGGGCCGGGTTACAATGAGCAGTTCTTC. It specifies CASSFGGPGYNEQFF.

V is TRBV11-2 and J is TRBJ2-5, with D possibly matching TRBD2 (7 bases). Germline V CDR1 and CDR2: SGHAT, FQNNGV. This CDR3 has 15 residues. V gave up 1 base and J gave up 1 base, with 10 bases separating them. The CDR3 coding sequence is TGTGCCAGCAGCTTAGTGGCGGGGGCCCAAGAGACCCAGTACTTC. Translating it yields CASSLVAGAQETQYF.

The rearrangement links TRBV4-3 to TRBJ2-6; 8 bases fit TRBD2. Germline V CDR1 and CDR2: LGHNA, YSLEER. The V gene end was trimmed by 2 bases and the J gene end by 0 bases; junction bases not matched to a gene: 6. The CDR3 sequence is 18 residues long. For the CDR3, the DNA is TGCGCCAGCAGCCAATTTGCGCGGGGGGCCTCTGGGGCCAACGTCCTGACTTTC. Protein sequence: CASSQFARGASGANVLTF.

This clone appeared once. The rearrangement links TRBV5-4 to TRBJ2-3, with a possible D match to TRBD2 (6 bases). The V and J ends lost 0 bases and 4 bases respectively, with 12 bases between them. CDR3 length: 15 amino acids. From germline, CDR1 is SGHNT and CDR2 YYREEE (reference sequence). CDR3 loop: CASSLGLELPDTQYF. In nucleotides, the CDR3 is TGTGCCAGCAGCTTGGGACTAGAACTCCCAGATACGCAGTATTTT.

The chain employs TRBV5-1 and TRBJ2-5, with D hard to call. This CDR3 is built from 13 residues. CDR1 is SGHRS, CDR2 YFSETQ, per germline. V was shortened by 5 bases and J by 2 bases, with 10 bases between the two germline ends. The DNA for the CDR3 is TGCGCCAGCAGTCCTGGAGCACAAGAGACCCAGTACTTC. Translating gives CASSPGAQETQYF.

The V call is TRBV29-1, the J call TRBJ1-4; TRBD1 matches at 8 bases. With V trimmed by 6 bases and J by 3 bases, 3 bases remained unmatched. The germline CDR1 and CDR2 sequences are SQVTM and ANQGSEA. This CDR3 comprises 13 residues. The CDR3 DNA sequence: TGCAGCGTAGGGGACAGGCCTAATGAAAAACTGTTTTTT. This codes for CSVGDRPNEKLFF.